Below, 5 T cell receptor beta chains from the same sample are listed, as sequenced in a study of blood T cells in healthy people across ages. A second PCR of 7 to 11 cycles used a sample-barcoded 5' primer and a J-beta primer mix. TCRdb reprocessed the 5' RACE reads via MiXCR and lists one record per CDR3 protein. This table has around 1,000,000 distinct CDR3 sequences, around 27% appearing once. The same data also went into a second study, on T cells of mothers and their children.

Sequenced sample: blood. Every receptor here comes from a girl aged 2-9 years in good health.

The gene calls are TRBV27 and TRBJ2-5; 7 bases are a match to TRBD2. The end of the DNA fits TRBJ2-7 better, so the J call may be wrong. CDR3 length: 15 residues. Germline assignment: CDR1 MNHEY and CDR2 SMNVEV (reference sequence). CDR3 loop: CASSLPGRASYEQYF. The DNA of the CDR3 is TGTGCCAGCAGTCTCCCAGGGAGGGCATCCTACGAGCAGTACTTC.

The genes are TRBV27 and TRBJ2-4; D is uncertain. V was cut by 6 bases and J by 1 base, with 16 bases left in between. The germline gives CDR1 MNHEY, CDR2 SMNVEV (reference sequence). The CDR3 covers 16 residues. The CDR3 nucleotides read TGTGCCAGCAGCCCCCGGGCAGGTCTGGCCAAAAACATTCAGTACTTC. Translating gives CASSPRAGLAKNIQYF.

This clonotype was counted a few times. The J gene is TRBJ2-1, the V gene TRBV6-5, with D unclear. The V end was cut by 0 bases, the J end by 3 bases, with 9 bases between. The germline CDR1 and CDR2 sequences are MNHEY and SVGAGI. The CDR3 extends over 15 amino acids. The CDR3 region is CASSYSSVYYNEQFF. CDR3 in DNA: TGTGCCAGCAGTTACTCGAGTGTCTACTACAATGAGCAGTTCTTC.

The rearrangement joins TRBV6-1 to TRBJ1-1; D is unclear. The germline V and J ends were trimmed by 4 bases and 4 bases, with 13 bases remaining between them. The CDR3 is 14 residues long. Germline CDR1 reads MNHNS; CDR2 reads SASEGT. CDR3 residues: CASSVIDPLTEAFF. CDR3 DNA: TGTGCCAGCAGTGTAATTGACCCACTCACTGAAGCTTTCTTT.

V gene TRBV10-3 combines with J gene TRBJ1-6; no definite D call. The V end lost 6 bases, the J end lost 7 bases, and 4 bases lay between the germline ends. The CDR3 is made up of 11 amino acids. Germline V CDR1 and CDR2: ENHRY, SYGVKD. The CDR3 sequence is CAISPNSPLHF. CDR3 DNA sequence: TGTGCCATCAGCCCCAATTCACCCCTCCACTTT.